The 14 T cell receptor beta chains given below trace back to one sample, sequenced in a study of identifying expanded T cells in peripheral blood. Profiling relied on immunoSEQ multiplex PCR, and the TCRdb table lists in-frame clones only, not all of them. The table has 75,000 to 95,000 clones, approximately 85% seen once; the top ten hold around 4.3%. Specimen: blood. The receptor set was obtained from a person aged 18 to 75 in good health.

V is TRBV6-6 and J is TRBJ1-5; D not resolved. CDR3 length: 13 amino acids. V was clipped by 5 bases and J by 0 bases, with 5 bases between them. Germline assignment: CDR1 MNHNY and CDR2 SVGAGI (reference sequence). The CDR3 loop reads CASSPLSNQPQHF. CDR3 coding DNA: TGTGCCAGCAGTCCTCTTAGCAATCAGCCCCAGCATTTT.

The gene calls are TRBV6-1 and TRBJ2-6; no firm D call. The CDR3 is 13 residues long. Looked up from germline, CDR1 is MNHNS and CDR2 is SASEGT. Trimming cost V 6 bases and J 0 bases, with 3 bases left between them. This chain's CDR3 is CASSSSGANVLTF. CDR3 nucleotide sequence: TGTGCCAGCAGCAGCTCTGGGGCCAACGTCCTGACTTTC.

The CDR3 loop is CASSVGEEGVYYEQYF. The CDR3 DNA reads TGTGCCAGCAGCGTAGGGGAGGAGGGGGTATACTACGAGCAGTACTTC. The gene calls are TRBV9 and TRBJ2-7, with D perhaps given as TRBD1 or TRBD2 (6 bases each). The CDR3 spans 16 residues. V was shortened by 0 bases and J by 3 bases, with 16 bases between the two germline ends. Per the germline V gene, CDR1 is SGDLS and CDR2 is YYNGEE.

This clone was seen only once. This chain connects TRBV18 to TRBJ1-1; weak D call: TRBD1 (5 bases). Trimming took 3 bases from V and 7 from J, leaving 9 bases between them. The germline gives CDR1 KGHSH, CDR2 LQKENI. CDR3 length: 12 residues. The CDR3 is CASSPGRGEAFF. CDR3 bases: TGTGCCAGCTCACCCGGGAGGGGTGAAGCTTTCTTT.

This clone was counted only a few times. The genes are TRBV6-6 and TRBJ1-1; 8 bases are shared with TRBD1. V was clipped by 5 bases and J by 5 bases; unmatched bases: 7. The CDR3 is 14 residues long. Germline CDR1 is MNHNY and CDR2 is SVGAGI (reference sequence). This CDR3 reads CASSTQYRGTEAFF. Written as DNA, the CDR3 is TGTGCCAGCAGTACACAATACAGGGGGACTGAAGCTTTCTTT.

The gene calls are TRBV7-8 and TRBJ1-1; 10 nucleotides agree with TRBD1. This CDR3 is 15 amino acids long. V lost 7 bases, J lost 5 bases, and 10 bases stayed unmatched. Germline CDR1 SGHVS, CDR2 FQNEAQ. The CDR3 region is CASTFRRTGGTEAFF. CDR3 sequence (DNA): TGTGCCAGCACCTTCCGACGGACAGGGGGAACTGAAGCTTTCTTT.

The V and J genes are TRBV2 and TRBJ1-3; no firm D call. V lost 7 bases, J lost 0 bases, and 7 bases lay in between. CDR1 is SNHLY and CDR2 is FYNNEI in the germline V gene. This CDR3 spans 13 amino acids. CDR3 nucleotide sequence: TGTGCCAGCATTGGGAGCTCTGGAAACACCATATATTTT. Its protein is CASIGSSGNTIYF.

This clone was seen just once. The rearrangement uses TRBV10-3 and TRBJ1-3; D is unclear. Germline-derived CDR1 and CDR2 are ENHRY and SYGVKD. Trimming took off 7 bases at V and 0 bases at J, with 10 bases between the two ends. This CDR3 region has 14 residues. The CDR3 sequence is CAIMTESSGNTIYF. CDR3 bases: TGTGCCATCATGACGGAGAGCTCTGGAAACACCATATATTTT.

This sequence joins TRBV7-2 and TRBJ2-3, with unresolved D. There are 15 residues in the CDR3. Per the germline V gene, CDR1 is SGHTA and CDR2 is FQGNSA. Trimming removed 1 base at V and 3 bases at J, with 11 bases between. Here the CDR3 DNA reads TGTGCCAGCAGCTTAGAGTATTCTCGGACAGATACGCAGTATTTT. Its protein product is CASSLEYSRTDTQYF. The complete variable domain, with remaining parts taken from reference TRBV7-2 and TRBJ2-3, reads GAGVSQSPSNKVTEKGKDVELRCDPISGHTALYWYRQSLGQGLEFLIYFQGNSAPDKSGLPSDRFSAERTGGSVSTLTIQRTQQEDSAVYLCASSLEYSRTDTQYFGPGTRLTVL.

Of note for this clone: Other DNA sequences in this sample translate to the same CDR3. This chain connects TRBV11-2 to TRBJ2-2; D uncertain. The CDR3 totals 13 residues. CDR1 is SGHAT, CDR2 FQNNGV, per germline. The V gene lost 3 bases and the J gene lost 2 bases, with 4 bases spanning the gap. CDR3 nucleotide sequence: TGTGCCAGCAGCTTGACAAACACCGGGGAGCTGTTTTTT. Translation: CASSLTNTGELFF. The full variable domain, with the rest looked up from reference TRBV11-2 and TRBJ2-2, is EAGVAQSPRYKIIEKRQSVAFWCNPISGHATLYWYQQILGQGPKLLIQFQNNGVVDDSQLPKDRFSAERLKGVDSTLKIQPAKLEDSAVYLCASSLTNTGELFFGEGSRLTVL.

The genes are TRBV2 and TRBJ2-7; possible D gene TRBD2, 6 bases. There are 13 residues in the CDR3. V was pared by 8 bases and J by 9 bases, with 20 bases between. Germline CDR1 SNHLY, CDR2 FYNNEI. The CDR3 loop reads CASVGVSAGTQYF. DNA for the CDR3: TGTGCCAGCGTTGGGGTATCTGCGGGAACGCAGTACTTC. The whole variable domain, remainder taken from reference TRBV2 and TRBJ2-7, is EPEVTQTPSHQVTQMGQEVILRCVPISNHLYFYWYRQILGQKVEFLVSFYNNEISEKSEIFDDQFSVERPDGSNFTLKIRSTKLEDSAMYFCASVGVSAGTQYFGPGTRLTVT.

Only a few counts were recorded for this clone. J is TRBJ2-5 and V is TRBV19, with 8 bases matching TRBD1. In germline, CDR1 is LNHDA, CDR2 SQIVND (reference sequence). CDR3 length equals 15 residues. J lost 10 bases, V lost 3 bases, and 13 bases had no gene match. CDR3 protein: CASSMDGQGANIQYF. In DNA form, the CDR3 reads TGTGCCAGTAGTATGGATGGGCAGGGGGCTAATATCCAGTACTTC.

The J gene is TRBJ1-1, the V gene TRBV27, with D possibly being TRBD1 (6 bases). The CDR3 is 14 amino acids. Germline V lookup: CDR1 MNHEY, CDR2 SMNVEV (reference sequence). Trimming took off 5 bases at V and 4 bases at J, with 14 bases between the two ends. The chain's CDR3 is CASSESGGTTEAFF. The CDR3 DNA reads TGTGCCAGCAGTGAATCCGGGGGCACCACTGAAGCTTTCTTT.

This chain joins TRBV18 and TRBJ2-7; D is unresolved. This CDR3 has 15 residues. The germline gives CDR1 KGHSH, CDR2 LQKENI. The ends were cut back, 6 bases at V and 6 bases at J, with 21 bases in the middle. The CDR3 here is CASSPNPEMPGEQYF. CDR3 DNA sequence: TGTGCCAGCTCTCCCAATCCGGAAATGCCGGGCGAGCAGTACTTC.